These 11 T cell receptor beta chains came from one sample sequenced in a study of cytomegalovirus exposure and HLA in healthy donors. PCR involved 60 Vbeta and 13 Jbeta primers. Clones were sequenced by immunoSEQ multiplex PCR, and TCRdb holds only the in-frame ones, with some missing. The repertoire holds some 150,000 clones, with 65% to 80% as singletons. Specimen: PBMCs. The receptors derive from a woman aged 35 to 49 in good health and CMV-seronegative.

This chain links TRBV5-6 with TRBJ2-5, with 7 bases lining up with TRBD2. Germline V gene sequence: CDR1 SGHDT, CDR2 YYEEEE. V was clipped by 6 bases and J by 4 bases; unmatched bases: 12. This CDR3 has 15 amino acids. The CDR3 DNA reads TGTGCCAGCACCTCCGCCGAAGGGAGGGGAGAGACCCAGTACTTC. As protein: CASTSAEGRGETQYF.

The genes are TRBV6-1 and TRBJ2-7, with D perhaps TRBD2 (7 bases). This CDR3 contains 12 residues. Trimming removed 6 bases at V and 7 bases at J, with 13 bases between. Per germline, CDR1 MNHNS and CDR2 SASEGT. DNA for the CDR3: TGTGCCAGCAGAAGAGGGGGGGAAGAGCAGTACTTC. As protein: CASRRGGEEQYF.

The chain combines TRBV5-1 with TRBJ1-2; 12 bases line up with TRBD1. Looked up from germline, CDR1 is SGHRS and CDR2 is YFSETQ. Unmatched junction bases numbered 7, after V lost 5 bases and J lost 5 bases. This CDR3 has 15 amino acids. DNA for the CDR3: TGCGCCAGCAGGGATGGGACAGGGGGCCCGTATGGCTACACCTTC. This translates into CASRDGTGGPYGYTF. The full variable domain, its missing parts supplied by reference TRBV5-1 and TRBJ1-2, is KAGVTQTPRYLIKTRGQQVTLSCSPISGHRSVSWYQQTPGQGLQFLFEYFSETQRNKGNFPGRFSGRQFSNSRSEMNVSTLELGDSALYLCASRDGTGGPYGYTFGSGTRLTVV.

The CDR3 nucleotides are TGTGCCAAAAGGGAGGCAACCACAGATACGCAGTATTTT. Translating gives CAKREATTDTQYF. The J gene is TRBJ2-3, the V gene TRBV28, with D perhaps matching TRBD2 (6 bases). The CDR3 loop spans 13 amino acids. Trimming cost V 10 bases and J 2 bases, with 13 bases left between them. Germline lookup yields CDR1 MDHEN and CDR2 SYDVKM.

The chain links TRBV19 to TRBJ1-4; D is possibly TRBD1 (5 bases). Trimming cost V 3 bases and J 2 bases, with 10 bases left between them. CDR3 length: 15 amino acids. Germline V gives CDR1 LNHDA, CDR2 SQIVND (reference sequence). CDR3 sequence (DNA): TGTGCCAGTAGTATCGGGGGGGAGACTAATGAAAAACTGTTTTTT. Translation: CASSIGGETNEKLFF.

This chain links TRBV27 with TRBJ1-1, with D perhaps matching TRBD1 (5 bases). The V end was cut by 6 bases, the J end by 4 bases, with 12 bases between. This CDR3 region has 13 residues. Germline loops: CDR1 MNHEY, CDR2 SMNVEV (reference sequence). The DNA for the CDR3 is TGTGCCAGCAGCTCAGGGAAAGGCACTGAAGCTTTCTTT. Protein sequence: CASSSGKGTEAFF.

V and J are TRBV5-8 and TRBJ2-7; D ambiguous. Germline CDR1 is SGHTS and CDR2 is YDEGEE. V was shortened by 1 base and J by 4 bases, with 9 bases between the two germline ends. The CDR3 sequence is 13 residues long. The DNA of the CDR3 is TGTGCCAGCAGCTTGTACCAGATTTACGAGCAGTACTTC. This sequence encodes CASSLYQIYEQYF.

The chain employs TRBV6-6 and TRBJ2-3, with TRBD2 identical over 9 bases. The CDR3 has 13 amino acids. Germline trimming cut 7 bases from V and 2 bases from J; bases unmatched to any gene: 1. The germline gives CDR1 MNHNY, CDR2 SVGAGI (reference sequence). In DNA form, the CDR3 reads TGTGCCAGCAAGCGGGGGGACACAGATACGCAGTATTTT. This translates into CASKRGDTDTQYF.

The chain recombines TRBV4-1 with TRBJ2-5; the match to TRBD2 covers 10 bases. There are 15 residues in the CDR3. Per germline, CDR1 MGHRA and CDR2 YSYEKL. Trimming cost V 0 bases and J 2 bases; bases outside gene matches: 0. CDR3 in DNA: TGCGCCAGCAGCCAAGAGGGACTAGCGCAAGAGACCCAGTACTTC. Translating gives CASSQEGLAQETQYF.

The J gene is TRBJ2-1, the V gene TRBV5-4, with 9 bases identical to TRBD2. Germline CDR1 SGHNT, CDR2 YYREEE (reference sequence). Trimming at V came to 2 bases and at J to 0 bases, leaving 6 bases not matched to a gene. This CDR3 has 17 residues. The CDR3 coding sequence is TGTGCCAGCAGCTTCCGACTAGCGGCCCTCTCCTACAATGAGCAGTTCTTC. Amino acids: CASSFRLAALSYNEQFF.

V is TRBV30 and J is TRBJ1-2, with D possibly TRBD1 on 5 matching bases. This CDR3 has 15 amino acids. Germline V lookup: CDR1 GTSNPN, CDR2 SVGIG (reference sequence). Deletions cut 4 bases from V and 2 bases from J, with 17 bases between. The CDR3 coding sequence is TGTGCCTGGAACGGGCAGGGTACGGCAAACTATGGCTACACCTTC. Protein product: CAWNGQGTANYGYTF. The full variable domain, with the rest looked up from reference TRBV30 and TRBJ1-2, is SQTIHQWPATLVQPVGSPLSLECTVEGTSNPNLYWYRQAAGRGLQLLFYSVGIGQISSEVPQNLSASRPQDRQFILSSKKLLLSDSGFYLCAWNGQGTANYGYTFGSGTRLTVV.